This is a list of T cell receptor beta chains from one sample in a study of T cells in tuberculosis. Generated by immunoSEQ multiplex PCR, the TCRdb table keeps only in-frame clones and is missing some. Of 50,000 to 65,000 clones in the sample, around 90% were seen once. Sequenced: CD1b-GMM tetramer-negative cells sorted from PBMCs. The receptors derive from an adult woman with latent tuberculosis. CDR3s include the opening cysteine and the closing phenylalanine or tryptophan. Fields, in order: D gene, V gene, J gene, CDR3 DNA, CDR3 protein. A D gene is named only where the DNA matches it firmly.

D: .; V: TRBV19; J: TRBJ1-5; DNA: TGTGCCAGTACGGCTACACAAGTACGGGTCAATCAGCCCCAGCATTTT; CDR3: CASTATQVRVNQPQHF
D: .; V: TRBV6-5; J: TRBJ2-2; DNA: TGTGCCAGCAGTTACGGAGGATACGGGGAGCTGTTTTTT; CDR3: CASSYGGYGELFF
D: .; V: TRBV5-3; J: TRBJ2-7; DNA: TGTGCCAGAAGCTTTGGCTGTGCCCCCTACGAGCAGTACTTC; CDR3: CARSFGCAPYEQYF
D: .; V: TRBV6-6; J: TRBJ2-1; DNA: TGTGCCAGCAGTTACTTAACGGACAATGAGCAGTTCTTC; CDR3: CASSYLTDNEQFF
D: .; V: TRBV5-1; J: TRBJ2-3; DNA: TGCGCCAGCAGCCCGAGCGGAGCTAGCACAGATACGCAGTATTTT; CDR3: CASSPSGASTDTQYF
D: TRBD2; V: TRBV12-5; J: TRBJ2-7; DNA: TGTGCTAGTGGTTTGGGGCTGGCGGGAGGGTCCTACGAGCAGTACTTC; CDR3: CASGLGLAGGSYEQYF
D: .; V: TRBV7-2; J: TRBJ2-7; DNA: TGTGCCAGCAGCTTAGGGCCCGACAGGTCCTACGAGCAGTACTTC; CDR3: CASSLGPDRSYEQYF
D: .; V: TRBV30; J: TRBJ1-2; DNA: TGTGCCTGGGGGAACAGGGCCCAGACGAATGGCTACACCTTC; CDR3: CAWGNRAQTNGYTF
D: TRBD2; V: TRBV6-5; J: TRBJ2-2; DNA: TGTGCCAACACGGGGGGTTATGGGGAGCTGTTTTTT; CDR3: CANTGGYGELFF
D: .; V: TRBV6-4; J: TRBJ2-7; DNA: TGTGCCAGCAGTGACTCCCCCGGGGGCGAGCAGTACTTC; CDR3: CASSDSPGGEQYF
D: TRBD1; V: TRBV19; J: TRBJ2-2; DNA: TGTGCCAGTAGTTTCACCCCGACAGGGGGAGTGACCGGGGAGCTGTTTTTT; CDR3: CASSFTPTGGVTGELFF
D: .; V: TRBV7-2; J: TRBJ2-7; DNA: TGTGCCAGCAGCTCGAGGGTGGGCGAGCAGTACTTC; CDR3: CASSSRVGEQYF
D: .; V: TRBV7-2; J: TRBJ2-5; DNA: TGTGCCAGCAGGACGTTAGGGGTAGAGACCCAGTACTTC; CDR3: CASRTLGVETQYF
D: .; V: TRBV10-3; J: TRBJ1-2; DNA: TGTGCCAGCTCAGGACAGTCGACGAAAAAAGTTGGCTACACCTTC; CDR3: CASSGQSTKKVGYTF
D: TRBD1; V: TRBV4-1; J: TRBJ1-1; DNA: TGCGCCAGCAGCCGCGTAGGGACAGGGAACACTGAAGCTTTCTTT; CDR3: CASSRVGTGNTEAFF
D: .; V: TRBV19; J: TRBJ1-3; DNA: TGTGCCAGTAGACCGCGGGAAGGGGTTTCTGGAAACACCATATATTTT; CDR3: CASRPREGVSGNTIYF
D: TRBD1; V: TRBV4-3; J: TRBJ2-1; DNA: TGCGCCAGCAGCCAAGAATGGCTATCGACAGGGGACCACAATGAGCAGTTCTTC; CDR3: CASSQEWLSTGDHNEQFF
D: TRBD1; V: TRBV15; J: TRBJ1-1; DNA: TGTGCCACCAGCGTTACGACAGGGGCCTTCACTGAAGCTTTCTTT; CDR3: CATSVTTGAFTEAFF
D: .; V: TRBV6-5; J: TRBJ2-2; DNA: TGTGCCAGCAGACAACGGAGGGCCGGGGAGCTGTTTTTT; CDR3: CASRQRRAGELFF